The text below deals with one T cell receptor beta chain. Per the original methods: The authors estimated nucleated cell counts from reference gene primer amplification. Clones were sequenced by immunoSEQ multiplex PCR, and TCRdb holds only the in-frame ones, with some missing. The DNA gave D and trimming, while V, J and clone size come from that table. The sample consists of about 300,000 clones, about 91% of them appearing once. V was shortened by 4 bases and J by 9 bases, with 10 bases between the two germline ends. The length of the CDR3 is 12 residues. Germline lookup yields CDR1 SGHAT and CDR2 FQNNGV. These data originate in a study of blood T cell repertoires in COVID-19. Looking at the study overall: Acute and convalescent COVID-19 samples came from the United States, Italy and Spain. T cells, B-cell-depleted T cells, or PBMCs supplied cDNA or gDNA.

The sample comprised peripheral blood. The origin of this receptor is a woman in her thirties who had recovered from COVID-19. The rearrangement joins TRBV11-2 to TRBJ2-1, with a tentative D call TRBD1 (5 bases). CDR3 loop: CASSYQGSEQFF. The CDR3 region has the DNA TGTGCCAGCAGCTACCAGGGTTCTGAGCAGTTCTTC.